Sequencing of this T cell receptor beta chain was carried out in a study of beta chain features in type 1 diabetes. Germline V gene sequence: CDR1 MDHEN, CDR2 SYDVKM. CDR3 length equals 15 residues. The junction had 4 bases not matched to a gene; V was cut back by 3 bases and J by 2 bases. Sorted cells reached over 95% purity in every population. This clone was observed a few times. Since all of the isolated RNA was reverse transcribed, expressed TCRB transcripts were what got sequenced. Assay: immunoSEQ multiplex PCR; the TCRdb copy retains only in-frame clones and omits some. The repertoire holds fewer than 150,000 clones, with 6.9% as singletons.

The chain links TRBV28 to TRBJ2-7, with TRBD2 matching 10 bases. The sample comprised central memory CD4+ T cells from blood. This clonotype was sampled from a woman in her twenties or thirties in good health. CDR3 in amino acids: CASSFSGRLPYEQYF. The CDR3 DNA is TGTGCCAGCAGTTTTAGCGGGAGGCTCCCCTACGAGCAGTACTTC.